This T cell receptor (beta chain) was documented in a study of a mutant IDH1 vaccine in newly diagnosed glioma. Study in general: Sex distribution of treated patients was about 62% male and 37.5% female; mean age was roughly 37 years. Study conclusions and caveats: Any relationship between pseudoprogression and changes in top peripheral T cell clonotypes seemed absent.

Some clones are missing from TCRdb's copy, which holds only in-frame ones; the method was immunoSEQ multiplex PCR. In the table there are approximately 100,000 clones, approximately 90% of which are singletons. The CDR3 sequence is 12 residues long. Trimming left V 8 bases short and J 0 bases short, with 8 bases between. Looked up from germline, CDR1 is SNHLY and CDR2 is FYNNEI. This clone was detected once. Its antigen is as yet unknown. Sample time point: baseline, week 1 (first vaccination visit). Sample treatment: pre-vaccination baseline after standard-of-care therapy. The clonotype comes from a woman aged 45-65 years with glioma. Here the sequenced sample was PBMCs, taken from a glioma patient treated with radiotherapy, temozolomide or both. This chain connects TRBV2 to TRBJ2-7, with D perhaps assigned TRBD1 or TRBD2 (5 bases each). CDR3 nucleotide sequence: TGTGCCAGCGGGGACGTCTCCTACGAGCAGTACTTC. Translated: CASGDVSYEQYF.